The entry below gives a single T cell receptor (beta chain) sequence along with its context. Its antigen remains unidentified. No base qualities exist here, and no much larger clone lies one base off it. The record originates from a study of blood T cell repertoires in COVID-19 (dated by TCRdb to the early 2020s). About the study as a whole: The collaborator samples originated in the United States, Italy and Spain and spanned the acute and convalescent phases of COVID-19. The material from the prospective study consisted of cDNA or gDNA derived from T cells, B-cell-depleted T cells, or PBMCs. Where HLA class I and class II types were available, the types were taken from metadata supplied by the sample provider, not from assay-based typing. The repertoires were released in a freely available public database meant as a resource for research on the immune response to SARS-CoV-2. Sample metadata almost always included a de-identified subject ID, COVID-19 status, age in years and sex. The samples were drawn from two sources: the first 160 participants of the ongoing ImmuneRACE study, and over 950 subjects contributed by 6 global collaborators. Subjects who had been exposed to COVID-19, were actively infected with it, or had recovered from it provided the deeply sampled blood TCRbeta repertoires that made up the dataset.

Between the V and J ends, shortened by 2 bases and 5 bases respectively, the junction contains 6 bases. The CDR3 measures 12 amino acids from cysteine to phenylalanine. Kept here is only the CDR3 DNA, which spans 36 bases and is read in frame from base 1. Based on the germline V gene, the CDR1 and CDR2 sequences are SGHTA and FQGNSA. TCRbeta CDR3 regions were amplified from genomic DNA using the immunoSEQ Assay, a bias-controlled multiplex PCR. On the authors' methods: Nucleated cell counts per sample were estimated from amplification of reference gene primers within the assay. Sequence reads were collapsed and filtered to measure the absolute abundance of every unique TCRbeta CDR3 rearrangement. For each sample, productive Simpson clonality was calculated by taking the square root of Simpson's diversity index across productive rearrangements. Held by TCRdb, this immuneACCESS table contains in-frame sequences only and omits some clones. Under half of the omission traces to an unresolved V gene where checked; the cause of the rest is unknown. Clonal size and the V and J genes are those of that table, whereas D and trimming came from the DNA. The sample yields 150,000 to 200,000 clones; about four fifths were counted once. Jointly, the top ten make up over 6% of the sample.

The research as a whole found: How much clinical and demographic metadata was included differed by source and by participant, and the metadata was provided uncurated.

At one collaborating source in Seattle, patients were enrolled during active infection and were followed longitudinally through the course of disease. Collaborating institutions collected whole blood in K2EDTA tubes following their own protocols. For TCRbeta analysis, collaborator samples were shipped as frozen whole blood, as isolated PBMCs, or as DNA extracted from either sample type. This clonotype originated in a woman between 70 and 85 years old with COVID-19, enrolled during active disease. Sequenced material: peripheral blood. The sequence links TRBV7-2 to TRBJ1-2; no D gene call is confident. The nucleotide sequence reads TGTGCCAGCAGCTTAACGGGGTATGGCTACACCTTC. This encodes CASSLTGYGYTF.